This entry concerns a single TCR beta chain. A read error may explain this, as a much larger clone is one base away. Trimming took 8 bases from V and 4 from J; bases not matched to a gene: 13. The CDR3 covers 15 residues. From more than 9.5 ml of fresh peripheral blood, PBMCs were isolated. The data are from a study of T cells in Graves' hyperthyroidism and ophthalmopathy. What was amplified from RNA transcripts were TCR beta CDR3 regions. The TCR CDR3 first-round RT-PCR relied on the HTBI primer set. Via MiXCR, TCRdb re-called the multiplex PCR reads, giving one row per CDR3 protein. Among hundreds of thousands of distinct CDR3 sequences listed, roughly 15% were seen once.

Sequenced: blood. The V and J genes are TRBV12-3 or TRBV12-4 and TRBJ2-7; TRBD2 aligns across 8 bases. This clonotype originated in a woman aged 60 to 75 with Graves' ophthalmopathy. The CDR3 loop is CASGRVAGGGYEQYF. The CDR3 nucleotides read TGTGCCAGCGGCCGCGTGGCGGGAGGCGGGTACGAGCAGTACTTC.